The 15 T cell receptor beta chains listed next were all sequenced from one sample in a study of breast tumors, draining lymph nodes, adjacent tissues. In TCRdb, the multiplex PCR reads were re-called with MiXCR into one record per CDR3 protein. The sample includes tens of thousands of distinct CDR3 sequences, less than 75% of them seen just once. The sequencing sample was made of breast tumor tissue. These receptors all come from a female donor with breast cancer. Some clones in this sample may be carry-over from other donors' samples.

This clonotype was observed many times. The gene calls are TRBV6-1 and TRBJ2-5; D is unclear. Germline V gene data show CDR1 as MNHNS and CDR2 as SASEGT. V was cut by 3 bases and J by 0 bases, with 5 bases left in between. The CDR3 extends over 13 amino acids. The CDR3 DNA is TGTGCCAGCAGTGACGGGTACCAAGAGACCCAGTACTTC. Its protein is CASSDGYQETQYF.

The V and J genes are TRBV2 and TRBJ1-6; D unclear. Looked up from germline, CDR1 is SNHLY and CDR2 is FYNNEI. Trimming removed 7 bases from V and 5 bases from J, with 12 bases in between. The CDR3 covers 14 residues. The CDR3 DNA reads TGTGCCAGCAATTACCGGGTTAATAATTCACCCCTCCACTTT. This sequence encodes CASNYRVNNSPLHF.

As concerns this clonotype: The junction shows a germline mismatch at one end, possibly a read error. This chain links TRBV2 with TRBJ1-6, with no clear D. CDR1 and CDR2 (germline): SNHLY, FYNNEI. CDR3 length equals 15 residues. This chain's CDR3 is CASREMGKYNSPFHF. The CDR3 DNA follows: TGTGCCAGCAGGGAGATGGGGAAATATAATTCACCCTTCCACTTT.

This clonotype was seen many times. The chain links TRBV5-5 to TRBJ1-5; D is ambiguous. Trimming shortened V by 1 base and J by 2 bases, and 7 bases separated the two germline ends. Per the germline V gene, CDR1 is SGHKS and CDR2 is YYEKEE (reference sequence). This CDR3 region has 14 residues. In DNA form, the CDR3 reads TGTGCCAGCAGCTTGTTTATGGGCAATCAGCCCCAGCATTTT. Translated: CASSLFMGNQPQHF.

Many counts were recorded for this clonotype. J is TRBJ2-1 and V is TRBV27, with 8 nucleotides matching TRBD2. CDR3 length: 15 amino acids. V dropped 3 bases and J dropped 6; count of bases not matched to a gene: 7. Germline V lookup: CDR1 MNHEY, CDR2 SMNVEV (reference sequence). CDR3 region: CASSFRAGGLNEQFF. The CDR3 region has the DNA TGTGCCAGCAGTTTTCGGGCGGGAGGTCTCAATGAGCAGTTCTTC.

The genes are TRBV6-2 or TRBV6-3 and TRBJ1-6; perhaps TRBD1 as D (6 bases). Trimming shortened V by 2 bases and J by 8 bases, and 16 bases separated the two germline ends. Germline V gives CDR1 MNHEY, CDR2 SVGEGT. The CDR3 covers 16 residues. The CDR3 here is CASSYRGGQSDSPLHF. The CDR3 coding sequence is TGTGCCAGCAGTTACCGGGGTGGACAGTCGGATTCACCCCTCCACTTT.

A few counts support this clonotype. A read error may be the cause here, since a much bigger clone is one base away. The V and J genes are TRBV6-6 and TRBJ2-2, with D possibly matching TRBD1 (5 bases). Trimming stripped 5 bases from V and 4 bases from J, with 11 bases between. The CDR3 length is 14 residues. Germline lookup yields CDR1 MNHNY and CDR2 SVGAGI (reference sequence). CDR3 in DNA: TGTGCCAGCAGTCCCGGACAACCCACCGGGGAGCTGTTTTTT. The encoded protein is CASSPGQPTGELFF.

The J gene is TRBJ2-3, the V gene TRBV20-1, with 9 nucleotides matching TRBD2. Trimming removed 8 bases from V and 1 base from J; junction bases left unmatched: 19. The CDR3 sequence is 18 residues long. CDR1 is DFQATT, CDR2 SNEGSKA, per germline (reference sequence). Written as DNA, the CDR3 is TGCAGTCAGACTAGAGATCCTGTGGGCGGGGGGGGCACAGATACGCAGTATTTT. It is translated as CSQTRDPVGGGGTDTQYF.

The chain has TRBV20-1 and TRBJ1-6, with a possible D match to TRBD1 (6 bases). Trimming removed 0 bases from V and 7 bases from J, with 19 bases in between. The germline V gene encodes CDR1 DFQATT and CDR2 SNEGSKA (reference sequence). This CDR3 region has 17 residues. CDR3 in DNA: TGCAGTGCTAGAGATTCGGTACAGGGCGCGGGAAATTCACCCCTCCACTTT. Protein product: CSARDSVQGAGNSPLHF.

The J gene is TRBJ2-1, the V gene TRBV19; weak D call: TRBD2 (6 bases). Germline values: CDR1 LNHDA, CDR2 SQIVND (reference sequence). Trimming pared 8 bases from V and 4 bases from J, leaving 15 bases between. CDR3 size: 14 residues. CDR3 nucleotide sequence: TGTGCCAGTCGTCCGGGACTCCCTTACAATGAGCAGTTCTTC. Translating it yields CASRPGLPYNEQFF.

The chain uses TRBV2 and TRBJ1-5; 7 nucleotides line up with TRBD1. With 6 bases clipped from V and 1 base from J, the junction kept 3 bases outside the gene matches. CDR1 is SNHLY, CDR2 FYNNEI, per germline. This CDR3 contains 14 residues. As DNA, the CDR3 is TGTGCCAGCAGGGAACAGGGGAGCAATCAGCCCCAGCATTTT. Translating it yields CASREQGSNQPQHF.

This clonotype has ten or more counts. The rearrangement joins TRBV7-2 to TRBJ1-4; TRBD1 is a possible D gene (5 bases). Germline CDR1 SGHTA, CDR2 FQGNSA. This CDR3 comprises 15 residues. Trimming took 1 base from V and 2 from J, leaving 8 bases between them. The CDR3 protein is CASSLGGGTNEKLFF. In nucleotides, the CDR3 is TGTGCCAGCAGCTTAGGGGGGGGGACTAATGAAAAACTGTTTTTT.

Many counts were recorded for this clonotype. The gene calls are TRBV6-1 and TRBJ1-4; 7 nucleotides agree with TRBD1. CDR1 and CDR2 (germline): MNHNS, SASEGT. Germline trimming cut 2 bases from V and 10 bases from J; bases unmatched to any gene: 10. The CDR3 is 15 amino acids. CDR3 nucleotides: TGTGCCAGCAGTGAATTAAAGGGGGCGTTGGGAAAACTGTTTTTT. It encodes CASSELKGALGKLFF.

V gene TRBV20-1 combines with J gene TRBJ2-7; D uncertain. Germline V gene data show CDR1 as DFQATT and CDR2 as SNEGSKA (reference sequence). CDR3 length: 12 residues. V lost 2 bases and J lost 1, with 6 bases in between. In DNA form, the CDR3 reads TGCAGTGCTAGACGGGTTTCCTACGAGCAGTACTTC. Translating it yields CSARRVSYEQYF.

The chain couples TRBV7-9 to TRBJ2-3, with 12 bases lining up with TRBD2. The CDR3 is 20 amino acids. In germline, CDR1 is SEHNR, CDR2 FQNEAQ (reference sequence). V shed 2 bases, J shed 3 bases, and the junction held 15 bases outside the gene matches. The CDR3 nucleotides read TGTGCCAGCAGCTTATGGGGGGGGCTAGCGGGAGGGCCGGGAACAGATACGCAGTATTTT. Its translation is CASSLWGGLAGGPGTDTQYF.